What follows are 9 T cell receptor beta chains derived from one specimen sequenced in a study of blood T cell repertoires in COVID-19. The method was immunoSEQ multiplex PCR; TCRdb's version includes in-frame clones alone and lacks a portion of them. This sample has under 450,000 clones; approximately 90% occur once, and the top ten carry roughly an eighth. Specimen: peripheral blood. These receptors were obtained from a woman aged 45 to 65 with COVID-19, enrolled during active disease.

This sequence joins TRBV6-1 and TRBJ1-3, with D perhaps matching TRBD1 (5 bases). This CDR3 spans 15 amino acids. In germline, CDR1 is MNHNS, CDR2 SASEGT. With 0 bases removed from V and 3 bases from J, the gap between germline ends came to 9 bases. CDR3 nucleotide sequence: TGTGCCAGCAGTGAAGCCAAGGGGCTTGGAAACACCATATATTTT. Its translation: CASSEAKGLGNTIYF.

The genes are TRBV27 and TRBJ1-2, with TRBD1 matching 10 bases. The length of the CDR3 is 14 residues. Germline V lookup: CDR1 MNHEY, CDR2 SMNVEV (reference sequence). Losses at the gene ends were 3 bases for V and 8 bases for J; bases not matched to a gene: 6. The CDR3, as DNA: TGTGCCAGCAGTTTTCGACAGGGGGCCCGGGGCTACACCTTC. Amino acid sequence: CASSFRQGARGYTF.

The chain employs TRBV12-3 or TRBV12-4 and TRBJ1-2; D perhaps matches TRBD1 (5 bases). The V end lost 5 bases, the J end lost 8 bases, and 15 bases lay between the germline ends. CDR3 length: 13 residues. CDR3 sequence (DNA): TGTGCCAGCAGTGGTAGACAGCCCTTCGGCTACACCTTC. It is translated as CASSGRQPFGYTF.

The gene calls are TRBV25-1 and TRBJ2-4; the match to TRBD2 covers 7 bases. The CDR3 loop spans 17 amino acids. The V gene end was trimmed by 8 bases and the J gene end by 6 bases; junction bases not matched to a gene: 19. Germline lookup yields CDR1 MGHDK and CDR2 SYGVNS. The CDR3 loop reads CASGDYNTPAGRNIQYF. The CDR3 DNA follows: TGTGCCAGCGGGGACTATAACACGCCAGCGGGGAGAAACATTCAGTACTTC. The full variable domain, rest sourced from reference TRBV25-1 and TRBJ2-4, is EADIYQTPRYLVIGTGKKITLECSQTMGHDKMYWYQQDPGMELHLIHYSYGVNSTEKGDLSSESTVSRIRTEHFPLTLESARPSHTSQYLCASGDYNTPAGRNIQYFGAGTRLSVL.

The rearrangement links TRBV30 to TRBJ1-1, with 8 bases aligning to TRBD1. The CDR3 is made up of 12 amino acids. CDR1 is GTSNPN and CDR2 is SVGIG in the germline V gene (reference sequence). V shed 4 bases and J 6 bases; nucleotides not matched to a gene: 4. CDR3 sequence reads: CAWTGTGPEAFF. The CDR3 nucleotides are TGTGCCTGGACCGGGACAGGACCTGAAGCTTTCTTT. Full variable domain (missing parts from reference TRBV30 and TRBJ1-1): SQTIHQWPATLVQPVGSPLSLECTVEGTSNPNLYWYRQAAGRGLQLLFYSVGIGQISSEVPQNLSASRPQDRQFILSSKKLLLSDSGFYLCAWTGTGPEAFFGQGTRLTVV.

The V gene is TRBV18, the J gene TRBJ2-1; D is possibly TRBD2 (7 bases). Trimming cost V 3 bases and J 9 bases, with 18 bases left between them. The germline gives CDR1 KGHSH, CDR2 LQKENI. This CDR3 has 15 amino acids. The CDR3 loop is CASSPDWGGRSEQFF. Written as DNA, the CDR3 is TGTGCCAGCTCACCTGATTGGGGGGGCCGCTCTGAGCAGTTCTTC.

The chain has TRBV9 and TRBJ2-2; the match to TRBD1 covers 10 bases. The germline V gene has CDR1 SGDLS and CDR2 YYNGEE. The ends lost 0 bases at V and 5 bases at J; junction bases unmatched: 4. The CDR3 extends over 16 amino acids. CDR3 residues: CASSVGTGGGTGELFF. The DNA of the CDR3 is TGTGCCAGCAGCGTAGGGACAGGGGGTGGGACCGGGGAGCTGTTTTTT.

This chain's CDR3 is CASTRTTATNEKLFF. CDR3 nucleotides: TGTGCCAGCACTAGAACGACAGCAACTAATGAAAAACTGTTTTTT. J is TRBJ1-4 and V is TRBV2; tentatively, D is TRBD1 (5 bases). The CDR3 extends over 15 amino acids. Germline CDR1 reads SNHLY; CDR2 reads FYNNEI. The V end was cut by 7 bases, the J end by 0 bases, with 12 bases between.

The chain employs TRBV30 and TRBJ1-3, with D possibly being TRBD1 (5 bases). Per germline, CDR1 GTSNPN and CDR2 SVGIG (reference sequence). This CDR3 is built from 11 residues. The ends were cut back, 5 bases at V and 6 bases at J, with 8 bases in the middle. The chain's CDR3 is CAWSGKNTIYF. CDR3 nucleotide sequence: TGTGCCTGGTCAGGGAAAAACACCATATATTTT.